The T cell receptor beta chain described here comes from a study of blood T cell repertoires in COVID-19. Study-level information: There were acute and convalescent COVID-19 samples, and they came from the United States, Italy and Spain.

V was cut by 5 bases and J by 1 base, with 12 bases left in between. Germline loops: CDR1 SGHVS, CDR2 FNYEAQ. The CDR3 extends over 15 amino acids. Under the authors' procedure: Estimates of nucleated cell counts were drawn from the amplification of reference gene primers. This table comes from immunoSEQ multiplex PCR, and its TCRdb copy is limited to in-frame clones, with some not included. V and J calls and clone size follow that table, whereas D and trimming were derived from the DNA. The data contain around 200,000 clones, roughly nine tenths of them singletons. The chain uses TRBV7-6 and TRBJ1-3, with TRBD1 as a possible D gene (5 bases). The material sequenced was peripheral blood. The sequence was obtained from a man aged 35 to 55 with active or convalescent COVID-19. CDR3 nucleotide sequence: TGTGCCAGCAGCGAACTAACAGGATCTGGAAACACCATATATTTT. Amino acids: CASSELTGSGNTIYF.